The 16 T cell receptor beta chains in this list originate from one sample, sequenced in a study of blood T cell repertoires in COVID-19. Clones were sequenced by immunoSEQ multiplex PCR, and TCRdb holds only the in-frame ones, with some missing. This table holds roughly 260,000 clones, approximately 89% found once. Sequenced: peripheral blood. These receptors were obtained from a man in his forties who had recovered from COVID-19.

The rearrangement links TRBV7-9 to TRBJ1-2; 10 bases match TRBD1. This CDR3 has 15 amino acids. Germline-derived CDR1 and CDR2 are SEHNR and FQNEAQ (reference sequence). The V gene end was trimmed by 5 bases and the J gene end by 1 base; junction bases not matched to a gene: 4. DNA for the CDR3: TGTGCCAGCAGCCTGACAGGGGGCCTTAACTATGGCTACACCTTC. It specifies CASSLTGGLNYGYTF.

The V and J genes are TRBV3-1 (or the pseudogene TRBV3-2) and TRBJ2-7; 11 bases are a match to TRBD2. The CDR3 totals 13 residues. The germline gives CDR1 LGHDT, CDR2 YNNKEL (reference sequence). The ends lost 4 bases at V and 6 bases at J; junction bases unmatched: 2. DNA for the CDR3: TGTGCCAGCAGCCCGACTAGCGGGATCGAGCAGTACTTC. Residues: CASSPTSGIEQYF.

This chain links TRBV9 with TRBJ2-1, with 7 bases aligning to TRBD2. Germline V lookup: CDR1 SGDLS, CDR2 YYNGEE. After removal of 6 bases from V and 0 bases from J, the junction contained 6 bases not matched to a gene. CDR3 length equals 15 residues. In DNA, the CDR3 is TGTGCCAGCACCTCGACTAGCTCCTCCTACAATGAGCAGTTCTTC. It translates to CASTSTSSSYNEQFF.

The chain couples TRBV3-1 (or the pseudogene TRBV3-2) to TRBJ2-1, with a weak D call TRBD2 (6 bases). The V and J ends lost 1 base and 9 bases respectively, with 22 bases between them. Germline V lookup: CDR1 LGHDT, CDR2 YNNKEL (reference sequence). The CDR3 has 17 amino acids. The CDR3 sequence is CASSQGSGTSLGGEQFF. For the CDR3, the DNA is TGTGCCAGCAGCCAAGGGTCCGGGACCTCCCTGGGGGGTGAGCAGTTCTTC.

The genes are TRBV5-1 and TRBJ2-2; 9 nucleotides match TRBD1. In germline, CDR1 is SGHRS, CDR2 YFSETQ. The CDR3 extends over 15 amino acids. The trim removed 4 bases at V and 5 bases at J, leaving 6 bases unmatched. The CDR3 DNA sequence: TGCGCCAGCAGCAGTCCCGGGACAGGGACCGGGGAGCTGTTTTTT. Translating it yields CASSSPGTGTGELFF.

This chain uses TRBV7-9 with TRBJ2-7; 11 nucleotides agree with TRBD2. The germline CDR1 and CDR2 sequences are SEHNR and FQNEAQ (reference sequence). Germline trimming cut 7 bases from V and 6 bases from J; bases unmatched to any gene: 8. The CDR3 is 14 amino acids. CDR3 region: CASTKTSGSSEQYF. The CDR3 bases are TGTGCCAGCACCAAAACTAGCGGGAGTTCCGAGCAGTACTTC.

The CDR3 spells CASSQGTSGGVLAGETQYF. The CDR3 DNA reads TGTGCCAGCAGCCAGGGGACTAGCGGGGGGGTTCTGGCCGGGGAGACCCAGTACTTC. V usage is TRBV3-1 (or the pseudogene TRBV3-2) and J usage is TRBJ2-5, with 16 bases aligning to TRBD2. This CDR3 is built from 19 residues. Germline values: CDR1 LGHDT, CDR2 YNNKEL (reference sequence). The ends lost 3 bases at V and 5 bases at J; junction bases unmatched: 12.

The rearrangement joins TRBV27 to TRBJ2-1; maybe TRBD2 (6 bases). V was trimmed by 7 bases and J by 7 bases, leaving 14 bases between them. This CDR3 contains 13 residues. Germline CDR1 MNHEY, CDR2 SMNVEV (reference sequence). In DNA, the CDR3 is TGTGCCAGCAAAACCCGGGAGTGGAATGAGCAGTTCTTC. Protein sequence: CASKTREWNEQFF.

In its sample, this clone was seen a few times. CDR3 in amino acids: CATRGDNYGYTF. As DNA, the CDR3 is TGCGCAACCAGGGGAGATAACTATGGCTACACCTTC. The chain carries TRBV10-2 and TRBJ1-2; possibly TRBD1 for D (6 bases). There are 12 residues in the CDR3. The germline CDR1 and CDR2 sequences are WSHSY and SAAADI.

J is TRBJ1-3 and V is TRBV4-2; D not certain. This CDR3 comprises 19 residues. CDR1 and CDR2 (germline): LGHNA, YNFKEQ. V was clipped by 4 bases and J by 4 bases, with 26 bases between them. The CDR3 coding sequence is TGTGCCAGCAGCCCCTGGCGTCCAGGTCGAGCTTCCGCGGGAAACACCATATATTTT. As protein: CASSPWRPGRASAGNTIYF.

This rearrangement joins TRBV13 to TRBJ1-4; D not resolved. V was clipped by 3 bases and J by 8 bases, with 16 bases between them. Germline CDR1 is PRHDT and CDR2 is FYEKMQ (reference sequence). The CDR3 runs to 15 residues. In DNA form, the CDR3 reads TGTGCCAGCAGCTTTAGAGGGCCTGCTGCGGAAAAACTGTTTTTT. Translating gives CASSFRGPAAEKLFF. The variable domain in full, with the rest retrieved from reference TRBV13 and TRBJ1-4, is AAGVIQSPRHLIKEKRETATLKCYPIPRHDTVYWYQQGPGQDPQFLISFYEKMQSDKGSIPDRFSAQQFSDYHSELNMSSLELGDSALYFCASSFRGPAAEKLFFGSGTQLSVL.

This clone was counted between two and nine times. V usage is TRBV7-2 and J usage is TRBJ2-7; D is undetermined. Germline lookup yields CDR1 SGHTA and CDR2 FQGNSA. Trimming removed 5 bases from V and 3 bases from J, with 17 bases in between. This CDR3 region has 15 residues. CDR3 nucleotide sequence: TGTGCCAGCAGCACCCACGTTGGGCAGATCTACGAGCAGTACTTC. Translating it yields CASSTHVGQIYEQYF.

This clone was counted only a few times. This rearrangement joins TRBV9 to TRBJ2-7; 7 bases are a match to TRBD1. Germline loops: CDR1 SGDLS, CDR2 YYNGEE. The J segment lost 8 bases and the V segment lost 3 bases, leaving 5 bases of the junction unmatched. The CDR3 runs to 12 residues. CDR3 sequence: CASSGDSRKQYF. CDR3 in DNA: TGTGCCAGCAGCGGGGACAGTCGAAAGCAGTACTTC.

The gene calls are TRBV5-1 and TRBJ2-7, with TRBD1 matching 7 bases. Unmatched junction bases numbered 11, after V lost 7 bases and J lost 1 base. The germline CDR1 and CDR2 sequences are SGHRS and YFSETQ. This CDR3 comprises 15 residues. The CDR3 DNA follows: TGCGCCAGCCGGATCCGGGACAGTGGGTCCTACGAGCAGTACTTC. This codes for CASRIRDSGSYEQYF.

The CDR3: CASSLVGGSYNEQFF. CDR3 coding DNA: TGCGCCAGCAGCTTGGTGGGAGGCTCTTACAATGAGCAGTTCTTC. The chain has TRBV5-1 and TRBJ2-1; D is perhaps TRBD2 (6 bases). Trimming removed 0 bases at V and 4 bases at J, with 11 bases between. The germline V gene encodes CDR1 SGHRS and CDR2 YFSETQ. The CDR3 sequence is 15 residues long.

The chain is built from TRBV5-5 and TRBJ2-2; TRBD2 is a possible D gene (6 bases). V lost 3 bases, J lost 0 bases, and 18 bases lay in between. Germline V gene data show CDR1 as SGHKS and CDR2 as YYEKEE (reference sequence). There are 18 residues in the CDR3. CDR3 nucleotides: TGTGCCAGCAGCTCTCCCTCGGGGGAGATCGCGAACACCGGGGAGCTGTTTTTT. Its protein product is CASSSPSGEIANTGELFF.